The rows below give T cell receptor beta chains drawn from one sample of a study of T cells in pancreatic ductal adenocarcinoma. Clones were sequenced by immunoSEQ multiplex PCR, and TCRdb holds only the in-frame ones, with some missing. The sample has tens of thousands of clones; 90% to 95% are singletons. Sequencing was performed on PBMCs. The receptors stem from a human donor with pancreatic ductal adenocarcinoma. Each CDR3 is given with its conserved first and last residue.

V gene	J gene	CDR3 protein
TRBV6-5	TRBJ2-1	CASSYSNSGRADEQFF
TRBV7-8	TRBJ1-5	CASSLDTPTGSNQPQHF
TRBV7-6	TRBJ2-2	CASSPRWTSNTGELFF
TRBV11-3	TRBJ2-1	CASSPDIYNEQFF
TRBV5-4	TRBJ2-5	CASSEPGTGDSETQYF
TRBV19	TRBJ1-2	CASQSGNHPSYGYTF
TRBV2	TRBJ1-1	CASQSGEGTEAFF
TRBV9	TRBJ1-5	CASSSPTGGAGQPQHF
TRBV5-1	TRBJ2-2	CASSFFSGELFF
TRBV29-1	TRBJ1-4	CSVQREEKLFF
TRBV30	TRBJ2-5	CAWTTGQRQETQYF
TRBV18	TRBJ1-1	CATSSGLEAFF
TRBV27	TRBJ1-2	CASRAGPYGYTF
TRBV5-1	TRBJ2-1	CASSLVSRYNEQFF
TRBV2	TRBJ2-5	CASSARSPETQYF
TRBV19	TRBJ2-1	CASGWTGLNEQFF
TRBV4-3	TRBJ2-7	CASSPRLAGGSYEQYF
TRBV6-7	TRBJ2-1	CASSYSKREGADEQFF
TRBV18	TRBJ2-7	CASSPPRTSVNSYEQYF
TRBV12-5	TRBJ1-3	CASGLGNTIYF
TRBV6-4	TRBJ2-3	CASSEVGLAGVTQYF
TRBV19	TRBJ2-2	CASSQEPNTGELFF
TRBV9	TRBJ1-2	CASTFPAAGAPKTF
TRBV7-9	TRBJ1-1	CASSLNSAQRNTEAFF
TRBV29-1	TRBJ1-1	CSVEELENTEAFF
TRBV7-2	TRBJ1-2	CASSSLSGGFGGYTF